This TCR beta chain was sequenced during a study of T cell clonality in common variable immunodeficiency. Points from the study as a whole: Fewer deletions and N-nucleotide insertions were reportedly seen in common variable immunodeficiency TCR beta sequences.

This clone has ten or more counts. Antigen: not known. Most patients and controls had Caucasian heritage. Heparinized whole blood, about 4.5 to 8.5 ml, came from each donor. Sequencing used immunoSEQ multiplex PCR; TCRdb keeps in-frame clones, though not all of them. Recorded here are about 32,000 clones, none singletons. Sample: peripheral blood mononuclear cells. This receptor was identified in a human donor with common variable immunodeficiency.

CDR3 DNA, as far as it was read: TGTGCCAGCAGCTTAGGATACGGCGGGGGGAAGACTGAG. Protein sequence: CASSLGYGGGKTE. The CDR3 in its entirety is CASSLGYGGGKTEQFF. The V gene is TRBV7-3, the J gene TRBJ2-1; 8 positions match TRBD2. The read ends 3 residues shy of where the CDR3 ends; the end is completed using the germline J gene. This CDR3 region has 16 residues. Germline assignment: CDR1 SGHTA and CDR2 FQGTGA. Trimming at V came to 2 bases and at J to 9 bases, leaving 12 bases not matched to a gene.